These T cell receptor beta chains were read from a single sample in a study of identical twins. TCRdb called the 5' RACE reads again in MiXCR, with one record for every CDR3 protein. The data show about 500,000 distinct CDR3 sequences, roughly 13% seen once. These records were also assigned to another study, of yellow fever vaccine responses in identical twins.

Material: CD4+ T cells sorted from blood. The receptors were gathered from a woman between 18 and 30 years old in good health. Both conserved end residues are part of each CDR3. Only some rows state a clone size, as once, few, many or a class for expanded clones.

V gene	clone size	J gene	CDR3 protein
TRBV6-2/TRBV6-3	.	TRBJ2-1	CASSQTQYNEQFF
TRBV3-1	few	TRBJ2-2	CASSRLAGETGELFF
TRBV18	.	TRBJ2-5	CASSPRTGGQETQYF
TRBV6-5	.	TRBJ2-7	CASSLSTRAEQYF
TRBV6-1	.	TRBJ2-5	CASRGLGGETQYF
TRBV12-5	few	TRBJ1-1	CASGPDRGLVTEAFF
TRBV12-3/TRBV12-4	few	TRBJ2-7	CASSSRTGASYEQYF
TRBV12-3/TRBV12-4	.	TRBJ2-2	CASSGAGGDTGELFF
TRBV20-1	few	TRBJ1-4	CSASQGINEKLFF
TRBV10-3	.	TRBJ2-1	CAISESGQGNEQFF
TRBV20-1	few	TRBJ2-7	CSASVLAGAEQYF
TRBV19	.	TRBJ2-5	CASSIREGWETQYF
TRBV10-3	many	TRBJ1-6	CATKRAAQASSYNSPLHF
TRBV4-3	.	TRBJ2-1	CASSQHYRDNEQFF
TRBV9	few	TRBJ1-1	CASSVDLFSLAFF
TRBV11-2	many	TRBJ1-2	CASSLGRAHRTDHYGYTF
TRBV5-6	few	TRBJ1-3	CASSPGAGNTIYF
TRBV5-1	.	TRBJ2-6	CASSGEPVGANVLTF
TRBV5-1	many	TRBJ2-3	CASSLFPERDTHTQYF
TRBV20-1	.	TRBJ2-2	CSAQTSGSYTGELFF
TRBV2	.	TRBJ2-7	CASRERQGWFYEQYF
TRBV7-2	.	TRBJ2-2	CASCRDRGPPGELFF
TRBV7-9	few	TRBJ2-5	CASSLVTAGETQYF
TRBV12-3/TRBV12-4	many	TRBJ2-5	CASSLLGSQETQYF
TRBV4-3	once	TRBJ2-1	CASSQVTGGLLNEQFF
TRBV20-1	.	TRBJ2-2	CSAGRDRDTGELFF
TRBV6-1	few	TRBJ2-1	CATREGGFGEQFF
TRBV29-1	.	TRBJ2-7	CSVDWGGASEQYF
TRBV7-2	few	TRBJ2-7	CASNRGGYEQYF
TRBV20-1	few	TRBJ1-2	CSARDPDRVDGYTF
TRBV5-6	.	TRBJ2-7	CAMGPGLLCYEQYF
TRBV2	.	TRBJ2-1	CASSPSLKAEQFF
TRBV7-9	.	TRBJ1-4	CASSLGGGVNEKLFF
TRBV19	.	TRBJ2-1	CASSIRAGGGNEQFF
TRBV29-1	few	TRBJ1-1	CSVGVGSNTEAFF
TRBV5-1	many	TRBJ2-1	CASSLDGAGVGQFF
TRBV6-5	few	TRBJ2-7	CASSYRLGISEQYF
TRBV7-2	many	TRBJ2-5	CASSLGPAVQETQYF
TRBV4-2	.	TRBJ2-5	CASSRLTSGSMKTQYF
TRBV9	.	TRBJ2-5	CASSPRTNFGETQYF
TRBV5-1	.	TRBJ2-7	CASSFGDRGLLSSYEQYF
TRBV12-3/TRBV12-4	many	TRBJ2-5	CATSLAGVVETQYF
TRBV29-1	many	TRBJ2-4	CSVPVGAKNIQYF
TRBV7-2	few	TRBJ2-3	CASASTDTQYF
TRBV5-5	many	TRBJ1-3	CASSSGQAGNTIYF
TRBV27	.	TRBJ2-1	CASSITSGYNEQFF
TRBV9	many	TRBJ2-3	CASSGGTGTTDTQYF
TRBV11-2	many	TRBJ2-7	CASSHTSYEQYF
TRBV6-1	many	TRBJ2-1	CASTGGGNYNEQFF
TRBV4-3	.	TRBJ2-1	CASSQQRTSGYNEQFF
TRBV5-1	.	TRBJ2-1	CASSSLGQGGNEQFF